Here is one T cell receptor beta chain with its context. This specimen comes from a study of T cell changes during pregnancy in multiple sclerosis. Some clones are missing from TCRdb's copy, which holds only in-frame ones; the method was immunoSEQ multiplex PCR. The sample lists tens of thousands of clones, 70% to 90% seen once, with approximately 3.5% in the top ten. The CDR3 spans 15 residues. The V segment lost 4 bases and the J segment 5 bases; nucleotides outside the gene matches: 8. Germline V gene lookup returns CDR1 MNHNS and CDR2 SASEGT. The chain couples TRBV6-1 to TRBJ2-7; TRBD1 aligns across 10 bases. The TCR sequence derives from a female donor with multiple sclerosis, enrolled in a pregnancy study. The starting material was peripheral blood, obtained before pregnancy. This CDR3 reads CASSVRDRGSDEQYF. CDR3 bases: TGTGCCAGCAGTGTCCGGGACAGGGGAAGCGACGAGCAGTACTTC.